The clone carrying this T cell receptor beta chain was found many times. The data belong to a study of blood T cells in healthy people across ages. PCR was performed a second time for about 6 to 11 cycles using a sample-barcoded 5' primer and a J-beta primer mix. TCRdb re-analysed the 5' RACE reads in MiXCR, keeping a single row per CDR3 protein. The table has some 790,000 distinct CDR3 sequences, 29% seen once. Per germline, CDR1 MNHEY and CDR2 SVGEGT. The CDR3 covers 18 residues. V was cut by 3 bases and J by 3 bases, with 21 bases left in between. The V and J genes are TRBV6-2 or TRBV6-3 and TRBJ2-1; D not certain. The sample consisted of blood. The TCR comes from a woman older than 75 in good health. In DNA form, the CDR3 reads TGTGCCAGCAGTTATTCCACTGGCAGGCAGCTTTACTACAATGAGCAGTTCTTC. This codes for CASSYSTGRQLYYNEQFF.